This TCR beta chain emerged from a study of cytomegalovirus exposure and HLA in healthy donors. This clone occurred a few times. Germline CDR1 reads KGHSH; CDR2 reads LQKENI. The CDR3 has 15 residues. With V trimmed by 3 bases and J by 5 bases, 9 bases remained unmatched. Use of 60 Vbeta and 13 Jbeta primers characterized the PCR. Sequenced by immunoSEQ multiplex PCR; TCRdb stores in-frame clones only, minus some. Among roughly 67,000 clones listed, approximately 81% were seen once. This TCR was sampled from a woman aged 25 to 39 in good health and CMV-seronegative. The rearrangement links TRBV18 to TRBJ1-1, with TRBD1 matching over 7 bases. What was sequenced was PBMCs. CDR3 sequence: CASSPQDSGGTEAFF. CDR3 coding DNA: TGTGCCAGCTCACCGCAAGACTCAGGGGGTACTGAAGCTTTCTTT.